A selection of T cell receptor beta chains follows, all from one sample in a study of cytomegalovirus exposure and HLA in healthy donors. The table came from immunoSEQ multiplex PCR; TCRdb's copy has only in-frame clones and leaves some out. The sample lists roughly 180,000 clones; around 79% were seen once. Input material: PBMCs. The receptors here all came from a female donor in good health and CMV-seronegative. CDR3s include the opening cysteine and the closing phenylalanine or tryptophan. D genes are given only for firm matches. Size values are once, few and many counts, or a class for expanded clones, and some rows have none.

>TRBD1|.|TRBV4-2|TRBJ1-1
TGTGCCAGCAGCTTTCCCTCGACAGGGAGCGCTGAAGCTTTCTTT
CASSFPSTGSAEAFF
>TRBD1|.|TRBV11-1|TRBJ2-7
TGTGCCAGCAGCCCAACAGGGGCATTCTACGAGCAGTACTTC
CASSPTGAFYEQYF
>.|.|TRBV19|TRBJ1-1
TGTGCCAGTAGTCCCCAGACAGGTTACACTGAAGCTTTCTTT
CASSPQTGYTEAFF
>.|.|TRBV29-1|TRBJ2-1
TGCAGCGTCGAGCCTGAGCAGTTCTTC
CSVEPEQFF
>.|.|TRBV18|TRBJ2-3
TGTGCCAGCTCACAGGATGGGCCAGATACGCAGTATTTT
CASSQDGPDTQYF
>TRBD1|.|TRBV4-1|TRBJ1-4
TGCGCCAGCAGCCAACGGGACAGGGAGAATGAAAAACTGTTTTTT
CASSQRDRENEKLFF
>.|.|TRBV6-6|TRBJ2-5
TGTGCCAGCAGTTCACCTCCCCCCCCGGGGGAGACCCAGTACTTC
CASSSPPPPGETQYF
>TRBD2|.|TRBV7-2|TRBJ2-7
TGTGCCAGCAGCTTTGACCGGCGGGAGAGGGTCGGCCACGAGCAGTACTTC
CASSFDRRERVGHEQYF
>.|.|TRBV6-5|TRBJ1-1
TGTGCCAGCAGTTTTGCAGGGGTGGGGAACACTGAAGCTTTCTTT
CASSFAGVGNTEAFF
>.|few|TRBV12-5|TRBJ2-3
TGTGCTAGTGGTTTGGTATTTGGAGATACGCGGTATTTT
CASGLVFGDTRYF
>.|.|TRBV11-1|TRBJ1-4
TGTGCCAGCAGCCGGGGGACTAATGAAAAACTGTTTTTT
CASSRGTNEKLFF
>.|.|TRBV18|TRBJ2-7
TGTGCCAGCTCACCAGGGAGTCCCTCCTACGAGCAGTACTTC
CASSPGSPSYEQYF
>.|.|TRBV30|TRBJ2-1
TGTGCAGGCTTCCTAGCCTACAATGAGCAGTTCTTC
CAGFLAYNEQFF
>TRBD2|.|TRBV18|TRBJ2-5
TGTGCCAGCTCACCAATGCCCAGCGGGAGCCAAGAGACCCAGTACTTC
CASSPMPSGSQETQYF
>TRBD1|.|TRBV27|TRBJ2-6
TGTGCCAGCACTTACGCGAGACAGGGGGCGCGCGGGGCCAACGTCCTGACTTTC
CASTYARQGARGANVLTF
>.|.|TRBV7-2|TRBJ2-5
TGTGCCAGCAGCTTTGGTAGGGGGTTCCTGGAGACCCAGTACTTC
CASSFGRGFLETQYF
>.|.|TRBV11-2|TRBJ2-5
TGTGCCAGCAGTTTTACCGGAGCCCCGACCCAGTACTTC
CASSFTGAPTQYF
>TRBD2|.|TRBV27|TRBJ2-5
TGTGCCAGCAGTCCCCGACTAGCTATTGTGGAGACCCAGTACTTC
CASSPRLAIVETQYF
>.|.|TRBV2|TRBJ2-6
TGTGCCAGCAGTGAAGCCAGGGCAGGGGCCAACGTCCTGACTTTC
CASSEARAGANVLTF
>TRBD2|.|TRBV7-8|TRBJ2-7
TGTGCCAGCAGCCCCCTAGCGGGAGGCTACGAGCAGTACTTC
CASSPLAGGYEQYF
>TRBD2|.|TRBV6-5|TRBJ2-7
TGTGCCAGCAGTTACACCTCGGGGGGCTCCTACGAGCAGTACTTC
CASSYTSGGSYEQYF
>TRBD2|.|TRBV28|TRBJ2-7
TGTGCCAGCAGTTTGGAAGCCGGGAGGGCCTACGAGCAGTACTTC
CASSLEAGRAYEQYF
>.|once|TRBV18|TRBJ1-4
TGTGCCAGCTCACTTTTCGAGACAGTTGGCAATGAAAAACTGTTTTTT
CASSLFETVGNEKLFF
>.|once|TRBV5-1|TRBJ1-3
TGCGCCAGCAGCTTGAATCTCTCCCCCGGAAACACCATATATTTT
CASSLNLSPGNTIYF
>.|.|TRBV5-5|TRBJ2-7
TGTGCCAGCAGCGGCGGTAAGCTTTTCAACTACGAGCAGTACTTC
CASSGGKLFNYEQYF
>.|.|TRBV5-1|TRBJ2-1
TGCGCCAGCAGCTTGGAAGGGAGCTCCTACAATGAGCAGTTCTTC
CASSLEGSSYNEQFF
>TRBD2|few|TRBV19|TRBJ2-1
TGTGCCAGTAGCCGCGGACTAGCGGGAGCTACCTACAATGAGCAGTTCTTC
CASSRGLAGATYNEQFF
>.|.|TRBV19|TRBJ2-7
TGTGCCAGTAGTGTGGAGACAGGCGGCTACGAGCAGTACTTC
CASSVETGGYEQYF
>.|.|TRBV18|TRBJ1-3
TGTGCCAGCTCACCGGTCGGGGGATCTGGAAACACCATATATTTT
CASSPVGGSGNTIYF
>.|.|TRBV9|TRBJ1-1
TGTGCCAGCAGCGTAGTTGCAGGGCCCATGACTGAAGCTTTCTTT
CASSVVAGPMTEAFF
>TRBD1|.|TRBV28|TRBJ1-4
TGTGCCAGCAGTTACAGTAGACAGGGAGAAAAACTGTTTTTT
CASSYSRQGEKLFF
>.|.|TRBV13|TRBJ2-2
TGTGCCAGCAGCTTAAAAGGGGGGACAGTGAACACCGGGGAGCTGTTTTTT
CASSLKGGTVNTGELFF
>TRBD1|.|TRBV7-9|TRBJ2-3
TGTGCCAGCAGACCCAACCTCCGGGACAGAGAGGGCACAGATACGCAGTATTTT
CASRPNLRDREGTDTQYF
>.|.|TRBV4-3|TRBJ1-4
TGCGCCAGCAGCCGAGGGACTTCGGGAAATGAAAAACTGTTTTTT
CASSRGTSGNEKLFF
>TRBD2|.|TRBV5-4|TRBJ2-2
TGTGCCAGCAGCTTAAGCGGGAGAGGGACCGGGGAGCTGTTTTTT
CASSLSGRGTGELFF
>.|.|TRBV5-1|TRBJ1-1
TGCGCCAGCAGCTTGGGAGGGCTCGAGAGCACTGAAGCTTTCTTT
CASSLGGLESTEAFF
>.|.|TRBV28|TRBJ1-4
TGTGCCAGCAGGGCCGATGAAAAACTGTTTTTT
CASRADEKLFF
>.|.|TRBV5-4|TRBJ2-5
TGTGCCAGCAGCGACTCGGCCGGCCAAGAGACCCAGTACTTC
CASSDSAGQETQYF
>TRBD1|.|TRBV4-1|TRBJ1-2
TGCGCCAGCAGCCAACCTGGGACAGGGGGTGGCTACACCTTC
CASSQPGTGGGYTF
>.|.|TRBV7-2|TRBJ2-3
TGTGCCAGCAGCTTTGGACTACACACAGATACGCAGTATTTT
CASSFGLHTDTQYF
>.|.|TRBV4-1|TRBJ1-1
TGCGCCAGCAGCCTACGGTGGGGGGAGAACACTGAAGCTTTCTTT
CASSLRWGENTEAFF
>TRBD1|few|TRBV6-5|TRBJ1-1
TGTGCCAGCAGTCGCGACAGGGGGCGGAGGGGTGAAGCTTTCTTT
CASSRDRGRRGEAFF
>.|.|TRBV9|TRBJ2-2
TGTGCCACCCCAGGCTGGCAGGAGGTTGCCGGGGAGCTGTTTTTT
CATPGWQEVAGELFF
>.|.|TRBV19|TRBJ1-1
TGTGCCAGTTGTCATCGAACAGGTGCCACTGAAGCTTTCTTT
CASCHRTGATEAFF
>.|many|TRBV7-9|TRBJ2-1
TGTGCCAGCAGATCGGGACTTTCGCGTAATGAGCAGTTCTTC
CASRSGLSRNEQFF
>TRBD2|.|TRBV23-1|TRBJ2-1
TGCGCCAGCAGTCCTTATAGCGGGGGGGAACATTACAATGAGCAGTTCTTC
CASSPYSGGEHYNEQFF
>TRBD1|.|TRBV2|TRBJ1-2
TGTGCCAGAGGGGGACAGGTCTATGGCTACACCTTC
CARGGQVYGYTF
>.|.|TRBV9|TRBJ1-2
TGTGCCAGCAGCGTAGTGCCTGAACTTAACTATGGCTACACCTTC
CASSVVPELNYGYTF
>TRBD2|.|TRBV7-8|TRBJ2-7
TGTGCCAGCAGCAACCCCCGTGACGGGGGGACGCCCTACGAGCAGTACTTC
CASSNPRDGGTPYEQYF
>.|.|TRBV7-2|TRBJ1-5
TGTGCCAGCAGCTTAGTCGGTGGAGGCAATCAGCCCCAGCATTTT
CASSLVGGGNQPQHF
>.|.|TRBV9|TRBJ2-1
TGTGCCAGCAGCGTTCGGGACAATGAGCAGTTCTTC
CASSVRDNEQFF
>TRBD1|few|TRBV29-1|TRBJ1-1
TGCAGCGCGGGACAGGCGAACACTGAAGCTTTCTTT
CSAGQANTEAFF
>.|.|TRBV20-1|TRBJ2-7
TGCAGTGCTAGAGGCAGGGGCGAGCAGTACTTC
CSARGRGEQYF
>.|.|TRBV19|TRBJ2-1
TGTGCCAGTACCCATCAGTTCGGGCTAGAGGGCAGCGGTAGTGAGCAGTTCTTC
CASTHQFGLEGSGSEQFF
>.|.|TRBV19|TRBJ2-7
TGTGCCAGTACGGAGACTTCAAATCCCACCGAGCAGTACTTC
CASTETSNPTEQYF
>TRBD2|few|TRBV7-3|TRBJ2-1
TGTGCCAGCAGCCCCAGCGGGAGCTCCTACAATGAGCAGTTCTTC
CASSPSGSSYNEQFF
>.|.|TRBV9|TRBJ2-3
TGTGCCAGCAGCCACCCGCGGAGGGGGGGGCCCACAGATACGCAGTATTTT
CASSHPRRGGPTDTQYF
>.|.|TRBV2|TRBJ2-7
TGTGCCAGCAGTGAAGGGTACGCGTCCGAGCAGTACTTC
CASSEGYASEQYF